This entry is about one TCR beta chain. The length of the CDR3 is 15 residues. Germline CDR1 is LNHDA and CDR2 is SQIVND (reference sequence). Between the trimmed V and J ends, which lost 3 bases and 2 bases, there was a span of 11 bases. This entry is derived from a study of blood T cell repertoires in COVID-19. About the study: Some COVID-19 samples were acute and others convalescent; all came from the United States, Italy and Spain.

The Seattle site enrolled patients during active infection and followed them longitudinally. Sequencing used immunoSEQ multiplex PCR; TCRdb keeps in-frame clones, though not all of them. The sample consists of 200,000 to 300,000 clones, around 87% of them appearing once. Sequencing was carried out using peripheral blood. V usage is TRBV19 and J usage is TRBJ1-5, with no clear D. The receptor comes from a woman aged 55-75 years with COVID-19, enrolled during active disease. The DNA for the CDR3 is TGTGCCAGTAGTATTCTGCTACGGGGCAATCAGCCCCAGCATTTT. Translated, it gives CASSILLRGNQPQHF.